What follows are 25 T cell receptor beta chains derived from one specimen sequenced in a study of blood T cell repertoires in COVID-19. Measured with immunoSEQ multiplex PCR; TCRdb has only the in-frame clones, and not every one. The data hold around 150,000 clones, with around 90% observed a single time. Sequencing used peripheral blood. Receptors originate from an older woman with active or convalescent COVID-19.

The genes are TRBV7-9 and TRBJ2-1; TRBD1 might be the D (6 bases). CDR1 is SEHNR and CDR2 is FQNEAQ in the germline V gene (reference sequence). The CDR3 length is 15 residues. V was clipped by 0 bases and J by 9 bases, with 15 bases between them. The CDR3 coding sequence is TGTGCCAGCAGCTTAGCACGTTCCTTAGGGGGTGAGCAGTTCTTC. As protein: CASSLARSLGGEQFF.

The V gene is TRBV27, the J gene TRBJ1-2, with 10 bases matching TRBD1. CDR1 MNHEY and CDR2 SMNVEV come from the germline V gene (reference sequence). The junction had 7 bases not matched to a gene; V was cut back by 3 bases and J by 6 bases. This CDR3 region has 15 residues. CDR3: CASSFFRTGGHGYTF. As DNA, the CDR3 is TGTGCCAGCAGTTTTTTCCGGACAGGGGGTCATGGCTACACCTTC.

This clone was seen once. The rearrangement links TRBV2 to TRBJ2-2; D unresolved. CDR1 and CDR2 from the germline V gene are SNHLY and FYNNEI. V was cut by 2 bases and J by 4 bases, with 11 bases left in between. The CDR3 extends over 15 amino acids. This CDR3 is CASSENWSATGELFF. In DNA form, the CDR3 reads TGTGCCAGCAGTGAAAACTGGAGTGCCACCGGGGAGCTGTTTTTT.

The chain is built from TRBV18 and TRBJ1-1, with TRBD1 identical over 7 bases. The germline gives CDR1 KGHSH, CDR2 LQKENI. Trimming took 5 bases from V and 0 from J; bases not matched to a gene: 6. The CDR3 is 15 residues long. The CDR3 DNA follows: TGTGCCAGCTCATCGACTACAGGGGTGAACACTGAAGCTTTCTTT. It yields the protein CASSSTTGVNTEAFF.

V is TRBV19 and J is TRBJ1-4; TRBD1 is a possible D gene (6 bases). Trimming pared 7 bases from V and 5 bases from J, leaving 17 bases between. The CDR3 has 15 residues. Germline assignment: CDR1 LNHDA and CDR2 SQIVND (reference sequence). In DNA form, the CDR3 reads TGTGCCAGTAACACTAGGGGGGGCCTGAATGAAAAACTGTTTTTT. This sequence encodes CASNTRGGLNEKLFF.

J is TRBJ2-3 and V is TRBV10-3, with D perhaps TRBD1 (5 bases). V lost 5 bases to trimming and J lost 2 bases, with 8 bases between them. Germline V gene data show CDR1 as ENHRY and CDR2 as SYGVKD. The CDR3 is 13 amino acids. DNA of the CDR3: TGTGCCATCAGTTTGGACAACACAGATACGCAGTATTTT. The encoded protein is CAISLDNTDTQYF.

V usage is TRBV7-2 and J usage is TRBJ2-2; a possible D gene is TRBD2 (5 bases). CDR1 and CDR2 from the germline V gene are SGHTA and FQGNSA. The V and J ends lost 2 bases and 5 bases respectively, with 12 bases between them. This CDR3 spans 15 amino acids. The CDR3 loop is CASSLRTSGTGELFF. Written as DNA, the CDR3 is TGTGCCAGCAGCTTAAGGACTTCCGGAACCGGGGAGCTGTTTTTT.

This chain links TRBV6-5 with TRBJ1-2, with D tentatively TRBD1 (5 bases). Per germline, CDR1 MNHEY and CDR2 SVGAGI. The CDR3 totals 13 residues. V gave up 0 bases and J gave up 11 bases, with 13 bases separating them. CDR3 amino acids: CASSYSAPGTYTF. CDR3 coding DNA: TGTGCCAGCAGTTACTCCGCCCCCGGGACTTACACCTTC.

The gene calls are TRBV7-9 and TRBJ1-2; D perhaps matches TRBD1 (5 bases). Germline CDR1 is SEHNR and CDR2 is FQNEAQ (reference sequence). The CDR3 extends over 17 amino acids. Trimming left V 5 bases short and J 0 bases short, with 19 bases between. CDR3 region: CASSPGEPGKTNYGYTF. The CDR3 bases are TGTGCCAGCAGCCCCGGCGAGCCAGGGAAGACTAACTATGGCTACACCTTC.

The chain is built from TRBV3-1 (or the pseudogene TRBV3-2) and TRBJ2-5, with 11 bases matching TRBD2. Unmatched junction bases numbered 12, after V lost 1 base and J lost 5 bases. The germline CDR1 and CDR2 sequences are LGHDT and YNNKEL (reference sequence). The CDR3 covers 18 residues. The CDR3 loop is CASSQVGLAGGYRETQYF. CDR3 nucleotide sequence: TGTGCCAGCAGCCAAGTGGGTCTAGCGGGGGGCTACCGGGAGACCCAGTACTTC.

This rearrangement joins TRBV7-6 to TRBJ2-5, with D possibly matching TRBD2 (5 bases). Germline CDR1 SGHVS, CDR2 FNYEAQ. The CDR3 is 15 residues long. Trimming took 5 bases from V and 2 from J, leaving 15 bases between them. The CDR3 DNA follows: TGTGCCAGCAGCCTTATAGGAGGTTCACAAGAGACCCAGTACTTC. It specifies CASSLIGGSQETQYF.

This sequence joins TRBV11-2 and TRBJ2-7, with D hard to call. The CDR3 extends over 11 amino acids. Trimming cost V 5 bases and J 3 bases, with 5 bases left between them. The V gene's germline CDR1 is SGHAT and CDR2 FQNNGV. As DNA, the CDR3 is TGTGCCAGCAGCCCCCGCTACGAGCAGTACTTC. Translating gives CASSPRYEQYF.

The chain joins TRBV12-5 to TRBJ2-7; the D gene is possibly TRBD1 (6 bases). The CDR3 consists of 15 residues. Between the trimmed V and J ends, which lost 6 bases and 2 bases, there was a span of 17 bases. Germline V gene sequence: CDR1 LGHNT, CDR2 FRNRAP. The CDR3 DNA sequence: TGTGCTAGTGGGACTTACAGGGCAACGGCCTACGAGCAGTACTTC. Protein sequence: CASGTYRATAYEQYF.

The chain employs TRBV7-3 and TRBJ1-1, with D unclear. Germline loops: CDR1 SGHTA, CDR2 FQGTGA. CDR3 length: 14 amino acids. V dropped 2 bases and J dropped 1 base, with 8 bases sitting between them. In DNA form, the CDR3 reads TGTGCCAGCAGCTTAGGTACAAGGAACACTGAAGCTTTCTTT. Translation gives CASSLGTRNTEAFF.

The CDR3 region has the DNA TGTGCCAGCTGCCGGGACAGCATTCCCGGGGAGCTGTTTTTT. Residues: CASCRDSIPGELFF. This chain joins TRBV2 and TRBJ2-2, with 7 bases aligning to TRBD1. This CDR3 is 14 amino acids long. Losses at the gene ends were 8 bases for V and 6 bases for J; bases not matched to a gene: 9. The V gene's germline CDR1 is SNHLY and CDR2 FYNNEI.

This clone is a singleton in its sample. CDR3 sequence: CASSLWGTGVSYEQYF. DNA of the CDR3: TGTGCCAGCAGTTTATGGGGGACAGGGGTTTCCTACGAGCAGTACTTC. The rearrangement links TRBV27 to TRBJ2-7; TRBD1 aligns across 10 bases. Germline loops: CDR1 MNHEY, CDR2 SMNVEV (reference sequence). The CDR3 covers 16 residues. V dropped 1 base and J dropped 1; count of bases not matched to a gene: 4.

CDR3: CASSPPSGSPNQPQHF. CDR3 DNA: TGTGCCAGCTCACCCCCTTCGGGGAGCCCCAATCAGCCCCAGCATTTT. The chain recombines TRBV18 with TRBJ1-5; no definite D call. The CDR3 consists of 16 residues. The germline V gene has CDR1 KGHSH and CDR2 LQKENI. With 3 bases removed from V and 3 bases from J, the gap between germline ends came to 15 bases. The entire variable domain, with the rest obtained from reference TRBV18 and TRBJ1-5, is as follows: NAGVMQNPRHLVRRRGQEARLRCSPMKGHSHVYWYRQLPEEGLKFMVYLQKENIIDESGMPKERFSAEFPKEGPSILRIQQVVRGDSAAYFCASSPPSGSPNQPQHFGDGTRLSIL.

The rearrangement joins TRBV7-8 to TRBJ2-1, with 7 nucleotides matching TRBD2. The CDR3 totals 16 residues. In germline, CDR1 is SGHVS, CDR2 FQNEAQ. V was clipped by 1 base and J by 1 base; unmatched bases: 4. The CDR3 loop is CASSLVHGGSYNEQFF. The CDR3 DNA reads as TGTGCCAGCAGCTTAGTCCACGGGGGGTCCTACAATGAGCAGTTCTTC. Full variable domain (rest looked up from reference TRBV7-8 and TRBJ2-1): GAGVSQSPRYKVAKRGQDVALRCDPISGHVSLFWYQQALGQGPEFLTYFQNEAQLDKSGLPSDRFFAERPEGSVSTLKIQRTQQEDSAVYLCASSLVHGGSYNEQFFGPGTRLTVL.

The V and J genes are TRBV7-2 and TRBJ2-1; TRBD2 matches at 10 bases. Germline V lookup: CDR1 SGHTA, CDR2 FQGNSA. CDR3 length: 15 amino acids. V shed 6 bases, J shed 8 bases, and the junction held 10 bases outside the gene matches. The CDR3 nucleotides are TGTGCCAGCAGAGTAGCGGGGGGCCCCTGGGATGAGCAGTTCTTC. As protein: CASRVAGGPWDEQFF.

The J gene is TRBJ1-5, the V gene TRBV30, with D unresolved. The V gene lost 0 bases and the J gene lost 2 bases, with 11 bases spanning the gap. The CDR3 length is 15 residues. Germline values: CDR1 GTSNPN, CDR2 SVGIG (reference sequence). The CDR3 DNA reads TGTGCCTGGAGTGTCGATGAGGGAGGCAATCAGCCCCAGCATTTT. Its protein is CAWSVDEGGNQPQHF.

This chain joins TRBV9 and TRBJ2-2; D possibly corresponds to TRBD1 (6 bases). Trimming removed 0 bases at V and 5 bases at J, with 14 bases between. The CDR3 spans 16 residues. Germline values: CDR1 SGDLS, CDR2 YYNGEE. The CDR3 here is CASSVELGAWTGELFF. CDR3 DNA sequence: TGTGCCAGCAGCGTAGAGCTGGGGGCATGGACCGGGGAGCTGTTTTTT.

The chain combines TRBV27 with TRBJ1-2, with 7 nucleotides matching TRBD1. The CDR3 consists of 14 residues. The germline gives CDR1 MNHEY, CDR2 SMNVEV (reference sequence). Germline trimming cut 5 bases from V and 7 bases from J; bases unmatched to any gene: 10. For the CDR3, the DNA is TGTGCCAGCAGTGTCGACAGGGACGGCCTTGGCTACACCTTC. Its translation: CASSVDRDGLGYTF.

The CDR3 protein is CASSRSGQSYGYTF. The CDR3 nucleotides are TGTGCCAGCAGCCGATCGGGACAGTCCTATGGCTACACCTTC. The chain is built from TRBV7-9 and TRBJ1-2; 7 positions agree with TRBD1. With V trimmed by 5 bases and J by 4 bases, 7 bases remained unmatched. CDR3 length: 14 amino acids. The germline CDR1 and CDR2 sequences are SEHNR and FQNEAQ (reference sequence).

With regard to this clone: At the DNA level, this CDR3 is encoded by other sequences in the same sample as well. The chain has TRBV7-2 and TRBJ1-6; TRBD1 matches 10 bases. With V trimmed by 5 bases and J by 6 bases, 4 bases remained unmatched. CDR1 is SGHTA, CDR2 FQGNSA, per germline. The CDR3 is 15 residues long. This CDR3 reads CASSPRTGGNSPLHF. Written as DNA, the CDR3 is TGTGCCAGCAGCCCAAGGACAGGGGGTAATTCACCCCTCCACTTT.

V is TRBV12-3 or TRBV12-4 and J is TRBJ1-2; 7 nucleotides align to TRBD1. CDR3 length equals 13 residues. J was trimmed by 2 bases and V by 5 bases; bases with no gene match: 2. The CDR3 loop reads CASSQDRNYGYTF. CDR3 nucleotides: TGTGCCAGCAGTCAGGACAGGAACTATGGCTACACCTTC.